The clone carrying this TCR beta chain was observed a handful of times. Its matching antigen is unknown. The data stem from a study of T-cell reconstitution after alpha-beta-depleted transplantation in children. Study observations and caveats: It was newly produced T cells that mostly accounted for T-cell counts and diversity one year after transplant. The study traced high day-60 TCRbeta diversity in some patients to surviving recipient T cells and thymic progenitors.

Unique molecular identifiers were used to barcode this TCRbeta library. MiXCR, run by TCRdb on the PCR reads, gives a single entry per CDR3 protein. The sample carries some 200,000 distinct CDR3 sequences, under 8.5% recorded once. V shed 0 bases and J 0 bases; nucleotides not matched to a gene: 5. The CDR3 has 17 residues. Per germline, CDR1 LNHNV and CDR2 YYDKDF (reference sequence). The sample was PBMCs, mostly from graft donor cells, taken 360 days after TCRalphabeta/CD19-depleted stem cell transplant. This rearrangement joins TRBV15 to TRBJ1-1, with 9 bases lining up with TRBD1. The TCR originated in a male patient aged 2-15 years who had a stem cell transplant for acute myeloid leukemia, so the T cells may come from the graft donor. CDR3 loop: CATSRDSRTGVNTEAFF. The CDR3 DNA is TGTGCCACCAGCAGAGATTCCCGGACAGGGGTGAACACTGAAGCTTTCTTT.